These T cell receptor beta chains were read from a single sample in a study of T cells in Graves' hyperthyroidism and ophthalmopathy. TCRdb ran MiXCR on the multiplex PCR reads and lists one entry per CDR3 protein. Counted here are some 570,000 distinct CDR3 sequences, approximately 14% occurring once; the ten biggest clones make up roughly 7.1%. The sequencing sample was made of blood. These receptors all come from a woman between 18 and 29 years old with Graves' ophthalmopathy. Each CDR3 is given with its conserved first and last residue. D genes are given only for firm matches. Only part of the rows carry a size: once, few, many, or a class if the clone is expanded.

D: TRBD2; length: 19; J: TRBJ2-7; V: TRBV7-2; size: many; CDR3: CASSLPHTPSGGSGYEQYF; DNA: TGTGCCAGCAGCTTACCCCATACCCCCTCCGGCGGGAGTGGGTACGAGCAGTACTTC
D: NA; length: 14; J: TRBJ1-5; V: TRBV19; size: NA; CDR3: CASSIQGFDQPQHF; DNA: TGTGCCAGTAGTATTCAGGGATTCGATCAGCCCCAGCATTTT
D: NA; length: 15; J: TRBJ2-1; V: TRBV28; size: many; CDR3: CASSFRRFRYNEQFF; DNA: TGTGCCAGCAGTTTCCGCAGGTTTAGGTACAATGAGCAGTTCTTC
D: TRBD2; length: 17; J: TRBJ2-1; V: TRBV19; size: NA; CDR3: CASSILFRAGGNNEQFF; DNA: TGTGCCAGTAGTATCCTTTTCCGGGCGGGAGGGAACAATGAGCAGTTCTTC
D: NA; length: 13; J: TRBJ2-7; V: TRBV18; size: many; CDR3: CASSRKGSNEQYF; DNA: TGTGCCAGCTCAAGGAAGGGGTCTAACGAGCAGTACTTC
D: TRBD2; length: 14; J: TRBJ2-5; V: TRBV20-1; size: NA; CDR3: CSARGWEGMETQYF; DNA: TGCAGTGCTAGGGGGTGGGAGGGCATGGAGACCCAGTACTTC
D: TRBD2; length: 18; J: TRBJ2-4; V: TRBV5-1; size: NA; CDR3: CASSFKASGTLAKNIQYF; DNA: TGCGCCAGCAGCTTTAAGGCTAGCGGGACACTAGCCAAAAACATTCAGTACTTC
D: TRBD2; length: 15; J: TRBJ2-7; V: TRBV18; size: NA; CDR3: CASSPTSGYSYEQYF; DNA: TGTGCCAGCTCACCGACTAGCGGGTACTCCTACGAGCAGTACTTC
D: TRBD2; length: 17; J: TRBJ2-1; V: TRBV12-5; size: many; CDR3: CASGLAPLAGGDNEQFF; DNA: TGTGCTAGTGGTTTGGCGCCATTGGCGGGAGGAGACAATGAGCAGTTCTTC
D: NA; length: 17; J: TRBJ2-7; V: TRBV11-2; size: many; CDR3: CASSSTLDRGGPYEQYF; DNA: TGTGCCAGCAGCTCGACGCTAGACAGGGGAGGGCCCTACGAGCAGTACTTC
D: NA; length: 19; J: TRBJ1-4; V: TRBV6-6; size: many; CDR3: CASSYATQGKTTTNEKLFF; DNA: TGTGCCAGCAGTTACGCCACACAGGGTAAAACCACAACTAATGAAAAACTGTTTTTT
D: TRBD1; length: 19; J: TRBJ2-6; V: TRBV10-3; size: NA; CDR3: CAISDYRDRSFSGANVLTF; DNA: TGTGCCATCAGTGATTACCGGGACAGGTCTTTCTCTGGGGCCAACGTCCTGACTTTC
D: NA; length: 14; J: TRBJ1-2; V: TRBV7-9; size: many; CDR3: CASSLAGPGYGYTF; DNA: TGTGCCAGCAGCTTAGCAGGGCCCGGCTATGGCTACACCTTC
D: NA; length: 13; J: TRBJ1-2; V: TRBV30; size: many; CDR3: CAWMRGGGYGYTF; DNA: TGTGCCTGGATGCGAGGAGGCGGGTATGGCTACACCTTC
D: NA; length: 16; J: TRBJ1-5; V: TRBV28; size: many; CDR3: CASSLGHTLSNQPQHF; DNA: TGTGCCAGCAGTTTGGGACATACCCTAAGCAATCAGCCCCAGCATTTT
D: NA; length: 15; J: TRBJ2-2; V: TRBV29-1; size: NA; CDR3: CSVVLVGANTGELFF; DNA: TGCAGCGTTGTCTTAGTGGGCGCGAACACCGGGGAGCTGTTTTTT
D: TRBD1; length: 15; J: TRBJ1-1; V: TRBV4-2; size: few; CDR3: CASRAPGQTNTEAFF; DNA: TGTGCCAGCAGAGCCCCGGGACAGACGAACACTGAAGCTTTCTTT
D: TRBD1; length: 17; J: TRBJ1-5; V: TRBV5-1; size: many; CDR3: CASSLGDRGYSNQPQHF; DNA: TGCGCCAGCAGCTTGGGGGACAGGGGTTATAGCAATCAGCCCCAGCATTTT
D: TRBD2; length: 18; J: TRBJ2-7; V: TRBV7-6; size: many; CDR3: CASSLVTSGRRRIYEQYF; DNA: TGTGCCAGCAGCTTAGTAACTAGCGGGAGAAGAAGGATCTACGAGCAGTACTTC
D: TRBD1; length: 15; J: TRBJ2-2; V: TRBV9; size: many; CDR3: CASKTGGLSTGELFF; DNA: TGTGCCAGCAAGACAGGGGGCCTGTCCACCGGGGAGCTGTTTTTT
D: TRBD2; length: 15; J: TRBJ2-5; V: TRBV6-1; size: many; CDR3: CASSYFGLAGETQYF; DNA: TGTGCCAGCAGTTATTTCGGACTAGCGGGAGAGACCCAGTACTTC
D: NA; length: 14; J: TRBJ1-2; V: TRBV27; size: many; CDR3: CASSLKGMDYGYTF; DNA: TGTGCCAGCAGTTTAAAGGGGATGGACTATGGCTACACCTTC
D: TRBD1; length: 18; J: TRBJ1-5; V: TRBV7-9; size: few; CDR3: CASSSGTGGIVGNQPQHF; DNA: TGTGCCAGCAGCTCCGGGACAGGGGGCATTGTAGGCAATCAGCCCCAGCATTTT
D: NA; length: 15; J: TRBJ2-7; V: TRBV4-1; size: many; CDR3: CASSQEVRGNYEQYF; DNA: TGCGCCAGCAGCCAAGAGGTACGAGGAAACTACGAGCAGTACTTC